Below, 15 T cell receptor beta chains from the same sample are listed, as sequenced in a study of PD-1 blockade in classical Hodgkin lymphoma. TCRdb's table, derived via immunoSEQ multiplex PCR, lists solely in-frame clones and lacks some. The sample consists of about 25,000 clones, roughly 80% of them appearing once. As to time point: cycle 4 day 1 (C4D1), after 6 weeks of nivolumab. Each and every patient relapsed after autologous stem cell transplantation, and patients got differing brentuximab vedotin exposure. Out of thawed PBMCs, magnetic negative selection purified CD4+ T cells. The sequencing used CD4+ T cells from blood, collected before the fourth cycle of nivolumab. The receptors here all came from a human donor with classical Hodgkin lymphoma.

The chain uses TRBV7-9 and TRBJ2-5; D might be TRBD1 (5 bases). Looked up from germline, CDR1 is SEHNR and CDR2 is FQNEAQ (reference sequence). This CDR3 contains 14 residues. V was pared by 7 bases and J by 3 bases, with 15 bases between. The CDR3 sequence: CASTTFGREETQYF. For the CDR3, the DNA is TGTGCCAGCACCACCTTTGGCAGGGAAGAGACCCAGTACTTC. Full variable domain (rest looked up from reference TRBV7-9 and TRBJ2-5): DTGVSQNPRHKITKRGQNVTFRCDPISEHNRLYWYRQTLGQGPEFLTYFQNEAQLEKSRLLSDRFSAERPKGSFSTLEIQRTEQGDSAMYLCASTTFGREETQYFGPGTRLLVL.

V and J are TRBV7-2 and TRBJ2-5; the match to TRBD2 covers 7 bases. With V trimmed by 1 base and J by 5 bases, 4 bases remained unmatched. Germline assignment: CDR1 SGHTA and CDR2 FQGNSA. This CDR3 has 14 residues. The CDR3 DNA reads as TGTGCCAGCAGCTTAGTTGCCGGGGGGGAGACCCAGTACTTC. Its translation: CASSLVAGGETQYF. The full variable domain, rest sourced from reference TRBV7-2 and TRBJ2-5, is GAGVSQSPSNKVTEKGKDVELRCDPISGHTALYWYRQSLGQGLEFLIYFQGNSAPDKSGLPSDRFSAERTGGSVSTLTIQRTQQEDSAVYLCASSLVAGGETQYFGPGTRLLVL.

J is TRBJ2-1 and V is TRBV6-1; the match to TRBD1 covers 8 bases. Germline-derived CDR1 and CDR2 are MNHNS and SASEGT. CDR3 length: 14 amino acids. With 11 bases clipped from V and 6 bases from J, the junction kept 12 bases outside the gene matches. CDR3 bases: TGTGCCGGCGCTTCAGGGGGCGTGGGCAATGAGCAGTTCTTC. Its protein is CAGASGGVGNEQFF.

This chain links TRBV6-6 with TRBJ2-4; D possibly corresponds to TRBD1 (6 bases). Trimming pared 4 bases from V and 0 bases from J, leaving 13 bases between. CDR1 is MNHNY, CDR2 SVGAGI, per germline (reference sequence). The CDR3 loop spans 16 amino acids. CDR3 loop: CASSWGPEIAKNIQYF. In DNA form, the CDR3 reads TGTGCCAGCAGTTGGGGGCCGGAGATAGCCAAAAACATTCAGTACTTC.

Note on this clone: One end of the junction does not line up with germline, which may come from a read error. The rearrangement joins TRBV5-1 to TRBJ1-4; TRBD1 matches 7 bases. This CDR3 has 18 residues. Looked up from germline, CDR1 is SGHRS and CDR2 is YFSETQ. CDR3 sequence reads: CASSLGESSRGFNEELFF. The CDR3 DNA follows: TGCGCCAGCAGCTTGGGGGAGAGCTCCAGGGGGTTTAATGAAGAACTGTTTTTT.

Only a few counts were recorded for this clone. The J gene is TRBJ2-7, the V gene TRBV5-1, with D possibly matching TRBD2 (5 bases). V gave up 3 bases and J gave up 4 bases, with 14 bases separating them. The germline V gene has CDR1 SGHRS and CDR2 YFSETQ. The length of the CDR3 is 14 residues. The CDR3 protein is CASSSGGGSYEQYF. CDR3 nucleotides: TGCGCCAGCAGCTCAGGCGGCGGGTCTTACGAGCAGTACTTC.

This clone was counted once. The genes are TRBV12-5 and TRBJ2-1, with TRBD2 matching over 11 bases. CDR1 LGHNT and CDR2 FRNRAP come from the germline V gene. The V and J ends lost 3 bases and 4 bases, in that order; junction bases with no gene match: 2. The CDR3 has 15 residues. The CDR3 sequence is CASGFSSGGYNEQFF. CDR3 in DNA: TGTGCTAGTGGTTTCTCTAGCGGGGGGTACAATGAGCAGTTCTTC.

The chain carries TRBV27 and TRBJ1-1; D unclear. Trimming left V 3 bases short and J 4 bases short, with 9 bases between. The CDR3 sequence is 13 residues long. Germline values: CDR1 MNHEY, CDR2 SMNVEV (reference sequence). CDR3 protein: CASSFRASTEAFF. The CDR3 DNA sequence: TGTGCCAGCAGTTTTAGAGCGAGCACTGAAGCTTTCTTT.

The CDR3 nucleotides are TGTGCCACAACGGCCGGGACAGGGTATCCCAGGAACACTGAAGCTTTCTTT. Its translation: CATTAGTGYPRNTEAFF. The chain combines TRBV19 with TRBJ1-1, with 9 bases aligning to TRBD1. CDR1 LNHDA and CDR2 SQIVND come from the germline V gene (reference sequence). With V trimmed by 10 bases and J by 1 base, 16 bases remained unmatched. The CDR3 sequence is 17 residues long.

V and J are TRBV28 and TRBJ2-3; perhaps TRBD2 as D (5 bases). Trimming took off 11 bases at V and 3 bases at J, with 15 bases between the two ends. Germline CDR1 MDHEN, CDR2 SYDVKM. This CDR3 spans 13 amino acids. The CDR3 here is CAGRDSGTDTQYF. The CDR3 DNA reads TGTGCCGGGAGAGATAGTGGTACAGATACGCAGTATTTT.

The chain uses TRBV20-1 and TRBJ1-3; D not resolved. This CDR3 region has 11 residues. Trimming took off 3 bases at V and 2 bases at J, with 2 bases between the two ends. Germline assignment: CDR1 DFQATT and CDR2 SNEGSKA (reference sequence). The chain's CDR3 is CSASTGNTIYF. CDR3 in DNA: TGCAGTGCTAGTACTGGAAACACCATATATTTT.

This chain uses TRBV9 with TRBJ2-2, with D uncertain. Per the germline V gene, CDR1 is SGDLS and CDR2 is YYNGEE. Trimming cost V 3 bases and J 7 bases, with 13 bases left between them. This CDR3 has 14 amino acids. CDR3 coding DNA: TGTGCCAGCAGCGGTGTCCTTTCGATCGGGGAGCTGTTTTTT. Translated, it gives CASSGVLSIGELFF.

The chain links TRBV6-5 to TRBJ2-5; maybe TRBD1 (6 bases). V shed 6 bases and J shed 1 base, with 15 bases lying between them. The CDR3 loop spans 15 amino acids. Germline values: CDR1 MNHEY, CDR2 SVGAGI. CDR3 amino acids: CASSRTGTLQETQYF. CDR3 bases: TGTGCCAGCAGCCGTACAGGGACCCTCCAAGAGACCCAGTACTTC.

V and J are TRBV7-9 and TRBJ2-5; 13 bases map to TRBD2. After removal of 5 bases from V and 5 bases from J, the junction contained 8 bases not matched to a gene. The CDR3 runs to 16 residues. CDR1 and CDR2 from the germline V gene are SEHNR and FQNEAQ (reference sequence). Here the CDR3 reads CASSPRTSGGRETQYF. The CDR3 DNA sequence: TGTGCCAGCAGCCCCCGGACTAGCGGGGGCCGGGAGACCCAGTACTTC.

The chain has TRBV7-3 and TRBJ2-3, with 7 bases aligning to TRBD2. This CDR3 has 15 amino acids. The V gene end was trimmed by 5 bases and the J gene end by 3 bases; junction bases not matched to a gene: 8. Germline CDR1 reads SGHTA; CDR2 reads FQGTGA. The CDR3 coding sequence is TGTGCCAGCAGCGGGTTGGGAGGGAGGACAGATACGCAGTATTTT. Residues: CASSGLGGRTDTQYF.